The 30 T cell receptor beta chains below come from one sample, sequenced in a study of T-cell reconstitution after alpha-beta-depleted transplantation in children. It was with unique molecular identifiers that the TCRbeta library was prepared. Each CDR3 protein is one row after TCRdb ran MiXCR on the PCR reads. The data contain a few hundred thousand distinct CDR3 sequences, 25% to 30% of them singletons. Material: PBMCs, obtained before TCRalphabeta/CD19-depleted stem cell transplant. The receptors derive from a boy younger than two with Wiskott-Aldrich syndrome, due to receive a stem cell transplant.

This chain's CDR3 is CSAPDPRSSYNSPLHF. For the CDR3, the DNA is TGCAGTGCTCCGGACCCTCGGAGCTCCTATAATTCACCCCTCCACTTT. J is TRBJ1-6 and V is TRBV20-1, with D hard to call. From germline, CDR1 is DFQATT and CDR2 SNEGSKA (reference sequence). CDR3 length: 16 amino acids. The V end was cut by 5 bases, the J end by 0 bases, with 14 bases between.

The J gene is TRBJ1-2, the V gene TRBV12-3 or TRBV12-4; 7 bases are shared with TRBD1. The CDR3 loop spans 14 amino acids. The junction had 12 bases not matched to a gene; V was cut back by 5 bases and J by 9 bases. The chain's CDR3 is CASSRGGAENSYTF. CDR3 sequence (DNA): TGTGCCAGCAGTCGAGGGGGCGCGGAAAACAGCTACACCTTC.

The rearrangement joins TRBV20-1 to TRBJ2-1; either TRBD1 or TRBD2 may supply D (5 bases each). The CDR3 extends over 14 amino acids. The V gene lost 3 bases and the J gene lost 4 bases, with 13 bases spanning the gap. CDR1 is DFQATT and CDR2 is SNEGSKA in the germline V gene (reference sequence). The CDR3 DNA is TGCAGTGCTAGGCCCGGGACGGATTACAATGAGCAGTTCTTC. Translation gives CSARPGTDYNEQFF.

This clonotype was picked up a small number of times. The CDR3 reads CSARGDRANEQYF. The DNA for the CDR3 is TGCAGTGCTAGGGGGGACAGGGCAAACGAGCAGTACTTC. The V call is TRBV20-1, the J call TRBJ2-7; 9 nucleotides match TRBD1. This CDR3 spans 13 amino acids. J lost 5 bases, V lost 3 bases, and 5 bases had no gene match. Germline V gene data show CDR1 as DFQATT and CDR2 as SNEGSKA (reference sequence).

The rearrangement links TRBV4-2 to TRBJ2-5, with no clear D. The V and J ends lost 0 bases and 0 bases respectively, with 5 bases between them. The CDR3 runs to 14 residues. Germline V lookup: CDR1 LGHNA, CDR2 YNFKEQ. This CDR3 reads CASSQDADQETQYF. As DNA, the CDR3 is TGTGCCAGCAGCCAAGATGCAGACCAAGAGACCCAGTACTTC.

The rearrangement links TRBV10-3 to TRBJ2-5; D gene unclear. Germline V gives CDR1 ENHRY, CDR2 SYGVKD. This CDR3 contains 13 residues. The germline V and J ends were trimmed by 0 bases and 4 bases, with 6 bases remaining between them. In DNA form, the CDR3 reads TGTGCCATCAGTGAGTCATTCGGAGAGACCCAGTACTTC. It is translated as CAISESFGETQYF.

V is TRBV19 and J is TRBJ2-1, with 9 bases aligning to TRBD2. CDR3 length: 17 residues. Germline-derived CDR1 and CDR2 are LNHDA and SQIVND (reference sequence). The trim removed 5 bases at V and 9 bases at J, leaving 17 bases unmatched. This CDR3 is CASSVQGGGLAGCEQFF. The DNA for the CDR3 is TGTGCCAGTAGTGTCCAGGGGGGTGGGCTAGCGGGATGTGAGCAGTTCTTC.

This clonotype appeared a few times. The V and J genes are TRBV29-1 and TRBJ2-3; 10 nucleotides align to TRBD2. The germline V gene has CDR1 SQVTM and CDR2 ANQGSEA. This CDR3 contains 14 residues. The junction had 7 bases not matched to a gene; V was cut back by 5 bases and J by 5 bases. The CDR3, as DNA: TGCAGCGTTTGGAGCGGGAGGGGTGGAGATACGCAGTATTTT. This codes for CSVWSGRGGDTQYF.

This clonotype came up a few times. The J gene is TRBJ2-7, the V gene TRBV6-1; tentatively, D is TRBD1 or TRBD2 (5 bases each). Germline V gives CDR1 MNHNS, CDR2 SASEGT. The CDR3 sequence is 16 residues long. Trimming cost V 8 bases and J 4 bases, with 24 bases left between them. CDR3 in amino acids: CASRILRGPWEYEQYF. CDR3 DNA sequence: TGTGCCAGCCGCATTTTGAGGGGCCCTTGGGAGTACGAGCAGTACTTC.

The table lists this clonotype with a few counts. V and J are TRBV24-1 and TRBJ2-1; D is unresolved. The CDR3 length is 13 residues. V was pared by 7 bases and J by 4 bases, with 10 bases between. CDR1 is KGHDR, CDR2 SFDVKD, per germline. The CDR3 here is CATRADTYNEQFF. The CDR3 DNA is TGTGCCACCAGGGCGGATACTTACAATGAGCAGTTCTTC.

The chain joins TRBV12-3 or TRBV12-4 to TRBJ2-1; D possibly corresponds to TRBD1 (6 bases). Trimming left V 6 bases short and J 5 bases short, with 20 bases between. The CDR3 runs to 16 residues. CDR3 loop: CASRPANGTLNNEQFF. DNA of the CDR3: TGTGCCAGCAGACCCGCGAACGGGACACTAAACAATGAGCAGTTCTTC.

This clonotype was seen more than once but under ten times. Here the CDR3 DNA reads TGCGCCAGCAGCTTGGGCGGGCGGGAGGATACGCAGTATTTT. Its protein product is CASSLGGREDTQYF. This chain links TRBV5-1 with TRBJ2-3; 7 positions match TRBD2. Germline V gives CDR1 SGHRS, CDR2 YFSETQ. The CDR3 has 14 amino acids. The V gene end was trimmed by 0 bases and the J gene end by 6 bases; junction bases not matched to a gene: 4.

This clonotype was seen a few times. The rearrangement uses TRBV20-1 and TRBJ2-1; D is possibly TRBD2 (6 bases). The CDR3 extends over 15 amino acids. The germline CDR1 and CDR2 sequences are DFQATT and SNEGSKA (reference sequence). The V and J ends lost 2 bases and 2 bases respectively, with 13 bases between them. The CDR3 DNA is TGCAGTGCTAGACCGGGACTCCTTCCCTACAATGAGCAGTTCTTC. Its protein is CSARPGLLPYNEQFF.

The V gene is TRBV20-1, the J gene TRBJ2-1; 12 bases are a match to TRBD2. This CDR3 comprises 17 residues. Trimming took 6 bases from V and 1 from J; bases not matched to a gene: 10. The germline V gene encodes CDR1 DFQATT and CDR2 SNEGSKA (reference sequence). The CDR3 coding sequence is TGCAGTGCCCCGAGACTAGCGGGAGTTTGGTCCTACAATGAGCAGTTCTTC. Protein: CSAPRLAGVWSYNEQFF.

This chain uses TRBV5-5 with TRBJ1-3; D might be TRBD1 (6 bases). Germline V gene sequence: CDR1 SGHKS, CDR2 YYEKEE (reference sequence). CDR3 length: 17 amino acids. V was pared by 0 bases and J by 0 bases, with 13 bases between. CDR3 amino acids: CASSLAGGQTSGNTIYF. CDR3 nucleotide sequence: TGTGCCAGCAGCTTGGCCGGTGGACAGACCTCTGGAAACACCATATATTTT. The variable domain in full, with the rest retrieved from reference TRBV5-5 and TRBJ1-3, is DAGVTQSPTHLIKTRGQQVTLRCSPISGHKSVSWYQQVLGQGPQFIFQYYEKEERGRGNFPDRFSARQFPNYSSELNVNALLLGDSALYLCASSLAGGQTSGNTIYFGEGSWLTVV.

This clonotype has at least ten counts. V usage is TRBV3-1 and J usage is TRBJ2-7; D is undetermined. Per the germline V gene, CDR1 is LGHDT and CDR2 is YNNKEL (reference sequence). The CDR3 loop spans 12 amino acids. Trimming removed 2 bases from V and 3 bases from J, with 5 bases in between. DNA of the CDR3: TGTGCCAGCAGCCAAACCAGCTACGAGCAGTACTTC. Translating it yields CASSQTSYEQYF.

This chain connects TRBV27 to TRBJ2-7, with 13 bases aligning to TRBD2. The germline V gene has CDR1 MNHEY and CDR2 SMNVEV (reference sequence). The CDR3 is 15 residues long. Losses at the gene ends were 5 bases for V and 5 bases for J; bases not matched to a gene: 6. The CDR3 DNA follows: TGTGCCAGCAGTGGGAGGACTAGCGGGAGTCACGAGCAGTACTTC. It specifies CASSGRTSGSHEQYF.

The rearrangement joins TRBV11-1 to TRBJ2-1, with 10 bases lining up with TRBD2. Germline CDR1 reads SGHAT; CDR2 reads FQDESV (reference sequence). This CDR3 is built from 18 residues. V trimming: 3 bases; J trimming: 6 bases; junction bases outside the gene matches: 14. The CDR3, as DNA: TGTGCCAGCAGCTTCGCAGGGCTAGCGGGAGAATCCGGCAATGAGCAGTTCTTC. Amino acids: CASSFAGLAGESGNEQFF.

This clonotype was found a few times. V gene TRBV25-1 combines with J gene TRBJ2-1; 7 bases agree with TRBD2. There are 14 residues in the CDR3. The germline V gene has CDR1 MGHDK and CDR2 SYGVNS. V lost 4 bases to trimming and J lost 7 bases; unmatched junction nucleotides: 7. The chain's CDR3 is CASSVMGLHNEQFF. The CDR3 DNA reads TGTGCCAGCAGTGTAATGGGACTACATAATGAGCAGTTCTTC.

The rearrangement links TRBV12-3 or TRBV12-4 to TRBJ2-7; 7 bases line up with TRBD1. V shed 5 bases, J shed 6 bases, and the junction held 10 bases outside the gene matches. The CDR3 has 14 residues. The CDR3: CASSPQGRGLEQYF. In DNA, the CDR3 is TGTGCCAGCAGTCCACAGGGGAGAGGACTCGAGCAGTACTTC.

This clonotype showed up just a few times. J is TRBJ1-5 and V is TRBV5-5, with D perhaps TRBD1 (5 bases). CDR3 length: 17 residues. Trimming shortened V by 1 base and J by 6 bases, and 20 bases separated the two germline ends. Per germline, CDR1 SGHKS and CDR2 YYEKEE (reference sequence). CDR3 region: CASSLSVIQAISQPQHF. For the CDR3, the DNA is TGTGCCAGCAGCTTGTCGGTTATACAGGCGATATCTCAGCCCCAGCATTTT. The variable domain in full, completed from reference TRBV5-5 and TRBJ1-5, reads DAGVTQSPTHLIKTRGQQVTLRCSPISGHKSVSWYQQVLGQGPQFIFQYYEKEERGRGNFPDRFSARQFPNYSSELNVNALLLGDSALYLCASSLSVIQAISQPQHFGDGTRLSIL.

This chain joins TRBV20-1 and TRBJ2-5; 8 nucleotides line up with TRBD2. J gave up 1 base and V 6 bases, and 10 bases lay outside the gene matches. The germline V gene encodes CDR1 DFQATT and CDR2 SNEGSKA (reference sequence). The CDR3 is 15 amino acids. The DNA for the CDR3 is TGCAGTGCCAGCCCCCTAGCGGGTCTCCAAGAGACCCAGTACTTC. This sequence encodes CSASPLAGLQETQYF.

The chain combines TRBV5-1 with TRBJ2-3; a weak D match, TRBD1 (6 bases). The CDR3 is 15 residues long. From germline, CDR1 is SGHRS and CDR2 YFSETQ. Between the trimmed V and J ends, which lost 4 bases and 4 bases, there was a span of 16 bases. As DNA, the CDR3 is TGCGCCAGCAGCGGCGGAGTGGGGGCTGCAGATACGCAGTATTTT. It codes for CASSGGVGAADTQYF.

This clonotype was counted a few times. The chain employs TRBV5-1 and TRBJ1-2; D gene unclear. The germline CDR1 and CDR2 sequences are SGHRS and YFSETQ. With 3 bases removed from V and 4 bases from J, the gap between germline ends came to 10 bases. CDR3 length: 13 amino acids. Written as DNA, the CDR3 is TGCGCCAGCAGCTCGTTGAATAGCTATGGCTACACCTTC. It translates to CASSSLNSYGYTF.

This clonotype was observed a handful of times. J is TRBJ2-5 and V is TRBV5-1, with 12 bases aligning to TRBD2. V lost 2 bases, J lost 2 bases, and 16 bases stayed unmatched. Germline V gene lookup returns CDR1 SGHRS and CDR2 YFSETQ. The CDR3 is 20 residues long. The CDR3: CASSFLTLAGGPKVQETQYF. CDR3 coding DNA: TGCGCCAGCAGCTTCCTGACTCTAGCGGGAGGGCCGAAGGTGCAAGAGACCCAGTACTTC.

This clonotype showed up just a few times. The CDR3 nucleotides are TGTGCCAGCAGTGAATCGGGCCTAGTGGATGAGCAGTTCTTC. Protein: CASSESGLVDEQFF. The V gene is TRBV25-1, the J gene TRBJ2-1, with D uncertain. Per germline, CDR1 MGHDK and CDR2 SYGVNS. Trimming removed 1 base at V and 8 bases at J, with 12 bases between. The CDR3 is 14 residues long.

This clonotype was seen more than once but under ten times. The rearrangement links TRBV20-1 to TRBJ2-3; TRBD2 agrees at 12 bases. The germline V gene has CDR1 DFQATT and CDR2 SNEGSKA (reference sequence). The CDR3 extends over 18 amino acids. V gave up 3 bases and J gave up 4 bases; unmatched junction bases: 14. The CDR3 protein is CSASPLAGGPKASDTQYF. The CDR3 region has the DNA TGCAGTGCTAGTCCCCTAGCGGGAGGGCCTAAAGCGTCAGATACGCAGTATTTT.

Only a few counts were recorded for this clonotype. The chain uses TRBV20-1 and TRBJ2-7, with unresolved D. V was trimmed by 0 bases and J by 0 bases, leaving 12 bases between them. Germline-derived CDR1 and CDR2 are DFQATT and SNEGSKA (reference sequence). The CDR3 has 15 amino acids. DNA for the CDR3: TGCAGTGCTAGAGATCGGGCCCATTACTCCTACGAGCAGTACTTC. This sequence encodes CSARDRAHYSYEQYF.

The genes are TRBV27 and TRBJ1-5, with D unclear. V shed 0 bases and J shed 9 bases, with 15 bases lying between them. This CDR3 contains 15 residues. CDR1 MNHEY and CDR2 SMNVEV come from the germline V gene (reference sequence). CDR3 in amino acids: CASSLSPPVEWPQHF. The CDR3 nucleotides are TGTGCCAGCAGTTTATCTCCGCCCGTTGAGTGGCCCCAGCATTTT.

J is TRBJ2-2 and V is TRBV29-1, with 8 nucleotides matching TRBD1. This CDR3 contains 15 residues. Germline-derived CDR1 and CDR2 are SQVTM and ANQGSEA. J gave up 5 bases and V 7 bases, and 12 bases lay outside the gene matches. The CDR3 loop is CSASDRVKETGELFF. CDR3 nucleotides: TGCAGCGCTTCGGACAGGGTGAAAGAGACCGGGGAGCTGTTTTTT.